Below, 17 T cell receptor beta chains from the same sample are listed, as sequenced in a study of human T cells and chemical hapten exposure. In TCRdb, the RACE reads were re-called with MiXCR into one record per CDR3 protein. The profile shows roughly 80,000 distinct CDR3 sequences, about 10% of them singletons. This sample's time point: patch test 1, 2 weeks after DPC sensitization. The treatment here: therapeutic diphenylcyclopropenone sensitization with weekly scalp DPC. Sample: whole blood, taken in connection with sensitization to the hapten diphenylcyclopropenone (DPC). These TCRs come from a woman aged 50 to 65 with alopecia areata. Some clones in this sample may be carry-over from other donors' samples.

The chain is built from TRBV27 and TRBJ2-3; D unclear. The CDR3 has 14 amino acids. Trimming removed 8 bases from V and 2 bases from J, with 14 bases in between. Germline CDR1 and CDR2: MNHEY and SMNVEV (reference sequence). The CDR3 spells CASSNRVFTDTQYF. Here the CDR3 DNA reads TGTGCCAGCTCGAATCGGGTCTTCACAGATACGCAGTATTTT.

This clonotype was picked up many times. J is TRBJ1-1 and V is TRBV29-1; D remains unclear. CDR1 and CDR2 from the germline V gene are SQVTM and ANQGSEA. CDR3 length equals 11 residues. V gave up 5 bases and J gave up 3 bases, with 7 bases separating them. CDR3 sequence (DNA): TGCAGCGTTCTCTGGGACACTGAAGCTTTCTTT. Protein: CSVLWDTEAFF.

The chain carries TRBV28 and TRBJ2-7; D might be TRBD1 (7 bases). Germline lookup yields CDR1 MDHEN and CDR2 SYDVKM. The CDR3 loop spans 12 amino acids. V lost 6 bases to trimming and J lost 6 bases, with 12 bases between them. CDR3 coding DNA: TGTGCCAGCAGCCGCGGGACAGCCGAGCAGTACTTC. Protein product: CASSRGTAEQYF.

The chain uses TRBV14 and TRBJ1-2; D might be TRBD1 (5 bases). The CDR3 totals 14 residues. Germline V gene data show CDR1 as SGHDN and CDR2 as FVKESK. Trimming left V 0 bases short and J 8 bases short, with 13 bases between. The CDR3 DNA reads TGTGCCAGCAGCCAAGAGGGGGTTTTGCGGGGCTACACCTTC. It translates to CASSQEGVLRGYTF.

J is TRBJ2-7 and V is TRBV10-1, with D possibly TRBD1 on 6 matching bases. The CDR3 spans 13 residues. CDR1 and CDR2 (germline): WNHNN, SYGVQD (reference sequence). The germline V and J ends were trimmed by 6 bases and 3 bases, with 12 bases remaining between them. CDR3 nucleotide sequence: TGCGCCAGCAGCCAGGGACACCTCTACGAGCAGTACTTC. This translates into CASSQGHLYEQYF.

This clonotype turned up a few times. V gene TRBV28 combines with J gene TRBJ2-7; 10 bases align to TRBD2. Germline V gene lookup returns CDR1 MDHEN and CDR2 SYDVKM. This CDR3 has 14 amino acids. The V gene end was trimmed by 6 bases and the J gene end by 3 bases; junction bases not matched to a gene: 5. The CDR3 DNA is TGTGCCAGCAGGGTAGGACTAGCGGTCTACGAGCAGTACTTC. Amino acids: CASRVGLAVYEQYF.

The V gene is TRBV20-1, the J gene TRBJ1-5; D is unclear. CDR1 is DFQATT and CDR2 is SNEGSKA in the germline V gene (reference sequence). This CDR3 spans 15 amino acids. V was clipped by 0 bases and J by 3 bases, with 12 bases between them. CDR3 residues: CSARDAETANQPQHF. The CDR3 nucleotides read TGCAGTGCTAGAGATGCCGAAACGGCCAATCAGCCCCAGCATTTT.

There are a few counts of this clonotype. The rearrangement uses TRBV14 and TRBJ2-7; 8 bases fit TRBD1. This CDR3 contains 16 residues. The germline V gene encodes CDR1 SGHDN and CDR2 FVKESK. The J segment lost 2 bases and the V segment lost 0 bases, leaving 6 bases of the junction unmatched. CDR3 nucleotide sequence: TGTGCCAGCAGCCAAGATATGGGACAGGCCGCCTACGAGCAGTACTTC. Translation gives CASSQDMGQAAYEQYF.

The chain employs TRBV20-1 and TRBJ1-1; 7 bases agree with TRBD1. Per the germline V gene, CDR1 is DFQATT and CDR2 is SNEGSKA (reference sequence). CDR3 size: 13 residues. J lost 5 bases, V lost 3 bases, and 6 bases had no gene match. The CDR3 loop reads CSASGTGETEAFF. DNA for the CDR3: TGCAGTGCTAGCGGCACAGGGGAAACTGAAGCTTTCTTT.

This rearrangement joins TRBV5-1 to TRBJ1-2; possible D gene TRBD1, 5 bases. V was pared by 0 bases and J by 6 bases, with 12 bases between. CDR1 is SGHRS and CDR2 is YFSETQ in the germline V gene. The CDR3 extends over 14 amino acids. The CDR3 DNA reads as TGCGCCAGCAGCTTGGTTCAGGGCTTGGATGGCTACACCTTC. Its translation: CASSLVQGLDGYTF.

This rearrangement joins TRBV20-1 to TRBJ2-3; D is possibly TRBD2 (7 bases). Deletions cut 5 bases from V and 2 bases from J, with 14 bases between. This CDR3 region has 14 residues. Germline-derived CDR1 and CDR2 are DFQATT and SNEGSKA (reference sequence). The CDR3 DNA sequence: TGCAGTGCTGGGGACGGGGGGCCCACAGATACGCAGTATTTT. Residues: CSAGDGGPTDTQYF.

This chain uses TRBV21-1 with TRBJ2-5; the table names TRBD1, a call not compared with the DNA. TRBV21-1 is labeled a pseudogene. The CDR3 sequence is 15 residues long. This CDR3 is CASSYRDRSPETQYF. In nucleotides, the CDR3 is TGTGCCAGCAGCTACCGGGACAGGAGTCCGGAGACCCAGTACTTC.

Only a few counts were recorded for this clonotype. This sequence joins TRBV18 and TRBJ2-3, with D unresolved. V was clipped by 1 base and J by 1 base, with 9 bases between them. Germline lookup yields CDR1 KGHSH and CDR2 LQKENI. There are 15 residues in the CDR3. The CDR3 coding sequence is TGTGCCAGCTCACCACAGGCGACGGGCACAGATACGCAGTATTTT. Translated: CASSPQATGTDTQYF.

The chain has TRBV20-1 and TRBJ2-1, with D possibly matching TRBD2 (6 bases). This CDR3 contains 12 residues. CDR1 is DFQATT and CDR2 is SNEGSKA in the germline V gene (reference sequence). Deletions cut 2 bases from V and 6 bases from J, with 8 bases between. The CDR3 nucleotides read TGCAGTGCTAGAATGGGGGGCAATGAGCAGTTCTTC. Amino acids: CSARMGGNEQFF.

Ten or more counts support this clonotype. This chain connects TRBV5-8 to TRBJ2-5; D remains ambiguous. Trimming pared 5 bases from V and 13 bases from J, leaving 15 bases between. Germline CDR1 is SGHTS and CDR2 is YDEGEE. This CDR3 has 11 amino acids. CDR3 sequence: CASSQRGSVYF. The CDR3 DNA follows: TGTGCCAGCAGTCAACGAGGCAGCGTGTACTTC.

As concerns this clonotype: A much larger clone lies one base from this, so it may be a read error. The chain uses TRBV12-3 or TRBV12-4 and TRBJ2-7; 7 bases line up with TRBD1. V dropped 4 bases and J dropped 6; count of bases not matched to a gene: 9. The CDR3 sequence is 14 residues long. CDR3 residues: CASSSRDRSCEQYF. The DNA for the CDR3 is TGTGCCAGCAGTTCCCGGGACAGATCTTGCGAGCAGTACTTC.

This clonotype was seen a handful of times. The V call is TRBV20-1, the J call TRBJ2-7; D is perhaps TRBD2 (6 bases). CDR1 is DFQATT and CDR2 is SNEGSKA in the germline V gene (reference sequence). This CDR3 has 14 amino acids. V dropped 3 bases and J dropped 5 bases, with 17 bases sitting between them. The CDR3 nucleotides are TGCAGTGCTAGCAGTTTACTAGGAGGGCACGAGCAGTACTTC. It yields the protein CSASSLLGGHEQYF.